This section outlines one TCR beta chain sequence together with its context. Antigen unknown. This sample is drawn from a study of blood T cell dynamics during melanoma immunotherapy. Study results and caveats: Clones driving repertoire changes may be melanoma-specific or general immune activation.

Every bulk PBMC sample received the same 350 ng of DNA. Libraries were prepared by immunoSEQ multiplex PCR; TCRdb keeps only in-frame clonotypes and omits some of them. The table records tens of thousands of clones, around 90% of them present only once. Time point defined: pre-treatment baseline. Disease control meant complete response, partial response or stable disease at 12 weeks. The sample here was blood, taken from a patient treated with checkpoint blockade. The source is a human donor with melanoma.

Written as DNA, the CDR3 is TGCGCCAGCAGCTTGCTCGGACTAGCGGGAGGCAACTCCTACGAGCAGTACTTC. Translated, it gives CASSLLGLAGGNSYEQYF. The V call is TRBV5-1, the J call TRBJ2-7, with TRBD2 identical over 14 bases. With 1 base clipped from V and 0 bases from J, the junction kept 6 bases outside the gene matches. CDR1 SGHRS and CDR2 YFSETQ come from the germline V gene. The CDR3 loop spans 18 amino acids.